What follows are 12 T cell receptor beta chains derived from one specimen sequenced in a study of T-cell reconstitution after alpha-beta-depleted transplantation in children. Whole-study findings and limits: The authors attributed T-cell counts and diversity one year after transplant mostly to newly produced T cells.

Antigens of these TCRs are unknown. The library targeted TCRbeta and was prepared with unique molecular identifiers. TCRdb itself ran the PCR reads through MiXCR, one entry per CDR3 protein. The sample lists about 300,000 distinct CDR3 sequences, 6.5% to 9% occurring once. Sequencing used peripheral blood, obtained 360 days after TCRalphabeta/CD19-depleted stem cell transplant. Every receptor here comes from a female patient under 10 years old who had a stem cell transplant for Fanconi anemia, so the T cells may come from the graft donor.

This clonotype appeared many times. J is TRBJ1-1 and V is TRBV28, with D unresolved. The CDR3 loop spans 13 amino acids. V dropped 5 bases and J dropped 1 base, with 8 bases sitting between them. Germline V gene data show CDR1 as MDHEN and CDR2 as SYDVKM. Here the CDR3 reads CASSRSGNTEAFF. CDR3 sequence (DNA): TGTGCCAGCAGTCGATCAGGGAACACTGAAGCTTTCTTT.

Many counts were recorded for this clonotype. The CDR3 reads CAISEGAGSEVTF. For the CDR3, the DNA is TGTGCCATCAGTGAGGGGGCAGGTTCGGAGGTCACCTTC. J is TRBJ1-2 and V is TRBV10-3; TRBD1 might be the D (5 bases). V dropped 2 bases and J dropped 13 bases, with 17 bases sitting between them. The CDR3 extends over 13 amino acids. Per the germline V gene, CDR1 is ENHRY and CDR2 is SYGVKD.

This clonotype occurred many times. The CDR3 sequence is CSVEGPAASTDTQYF. In DNA form, the CDR3 reads TGCAGCGTTGAAGGCCCGGCGGCTAGCACAGATACGCAGTATTTT. The V and J genes are TRBV29-1 and TRBJ2-3; D is uncertain. Between the trimmed V and J ends, which lost 1 base and 0 bases, there was a span of 11 bases. CDR3 size: 15 residues. CDR1 is SQVTM, CDR2 ANQGSEA, per germline.

This clonotype was seen a few times. This chain uses TRBV2 with TRBJ2-6, with D possibly matching TRBD1 (5 bases). CDR3 size: 17 residues. Germline CDR1 reads SNHLY; CDR2 reads FYNNEI. V shed 5 bases and J shed 0 bases, with 14 bases lying between them. The CDR3, as DNA: TGTGCCAGCAGTCGGCAGGGTCCTTTCTCTGGGGCCAACGTCCTGACTTTC. This translates into CASSRQGPFSGANVLTF.

Turning to this clonotype: It may be a read error: a sequence one base away is much more abundant. The chain links TRBV29-1 to TRBJ2-5; 8 nucleotides line up with TRBD1. The CDR3 has 13 amino acids. Germline V lookup: CDR1 SQVTM, CDR2 ANQGSEA. The V and J ends lost 6 bases and 9 bases, in that order; junction bases with no gene match: 12. The CDR3 DNA sequence: TGCAGCGTAAACAGGGGGGCATGGGAGGCCCAGTACTTC. It specifies CSVNRGAWEAQYF.

This clonotype occurred many times. This rearrangement joins TRBV6-2 or TRBV6-3 to TRBJ1-5; 7 bases fit TRBD1. The CDR3 has 15 residues. Germline trimming cut 5 bases from V and 5 bases from J; bases unmatched to any gene: 9. The germline V gene encodes CDR1 MNHEY and CDR2 SVGEGT. In DNA, the CDR3 is TGTGCCAGCAGTCATGACAGGGCTCGGTATCAGCCCCAGCATTTT. This sequence encodes CASSHDRARYQPQHF.

This clonotype was found many times. The V call is TRBV25-1, the J call TRBJ2-1; unclear D gene. This CDR3 comprises 12 residues. The germline CDR1 and CDR2 sequences are MGHDK and SYGVNS. V was cut by 4 bases and J by 7 bases, with 8 bases left in between. The CDR3 is CASSVVGNEQFF. The CDR3 DNA follows: TGTGCCAGCAGTGTCGTTGGGAATGAGCAGTTCTTC.

This clonotype was counted many times. The genes are TRBV20-1 and TRBJ2-1; 14 bases agree with TRBD2. Germline CDR1 is DFQATT and CDR2 is SNEGSKA (reference sequence). This CDR3 region has 16 residues. CDR3 residues: CSKRLAGGQGYNEQFF. CDR3 nucleotide sequence: TGCAGCAAAAGACTAGCGGGGGGGCAGGGCTACAATGAGCAGTTCTTC.

The sample holds many counts of this clonotype. This sequence joins TRBV5-1 and TRBJ2-1; TRBD2 matches at 8 bases. The CDR3 covers 16 residues. Germline V lookup: CDR1 SGHRS, CDR2 YFSETQ. Unmatched junction bases numbered 6, after V lost 2 bases and J lost 2 bases. In nucleotides, the CDR3 is TGCGCCAGCAGCTTAAAGACTAGCGTGACCTACAATGAGCAGTTCTTC. Its translation is CASSLKTSVTYNEQFF.

This clonotype was detected many times. The CDR3 DNA is TGTGCCAGCAGCCAAGACCAGCGGGAGGGCCACAATGAGCAGTTCTTC. Protein sequence: CASSQDQREGHNEQFF. The rearrangement links TRBV4-2 to TRBJ2-1, with 10 nucleotides matching TRBD2. The J segment lost 5 bases and the V segment lost 0 bases, leaving 4 bases of the junction unmatched. CDR3 length: 16 amino acids. Germline lookup yields CDR1 LGHNA and CDR2 YNFKEQ.

As regards this clonotype: A read error is possible here, since a much larger clone lies one base away. The rearrangement links TRBV7-9 to TRBJ2-1, with a possible D match to TRBD2 (6 bases). The germline CDR1 and CDR2 sequences are SEHNR and FQNEAQ (reference sequence). The CDR3 is 15 residues long. The CDR3 DNA sequence: TGTGTCAGCAGCTTAGGGAGGATTCCCTACAATGAGCAGTTCTTC. Residues: CVSSLGRIPYNEQFF.

This clonotype was counted many times. The chain uses TRBV20-1 and TRBJ2-7, with D possibly TRBD1 on 6 matching bases. The germline gives CDR1 DFQATT, CDR2 SNEGSKA (reference sequence). V shed 3 bases and J shed 4 bases, with 13 bases lying between them. This CDR3 has 13 residues. CDR3 in amino acids: CSASRDTRYEQYV. As DNA, the CDR3 is TGCAGTGCTAGCCGGGACACTAGATACGAGCAGTACGTC.